The 8 T cell receptor beta chains below all came from one sample that was sequenced in a study of blood T cell repertoires in COVID-19. The repertoire was sequenced with immunoSEQ multiplex PCR; TCRdb's copy has only in-frame clones and lacks some. The data hold nearly 350,000 clones, with about 90% observed a single time. The sample was peripheral blood. These receptors were obtained from a woman aged 18-29 years who had recovered from COVID-19.

The CDR3 nucleotides read TGTGCCAGCAGTGGGACTAGTACTCTTCACGAGCAGTACGTC. It translates to CASSGTSTLHEQYV. The rearrangement uses TRBV6-2 or TRBV6-3 and TRBJ2-7; 8 bases are a match to TRBD2. Germline CDR1 MNHEY, CDR2 SVGEGT. The CDR3 consists of 14 residues. Trimming took 5 bases from V and 5 from J; bases not matched to a gene: 8.

V is TRBV5-6 and J is TRBJ1-2; 9 bases line up with TRBD1. The CDR3 covers 15 residues. V lost 4 bases to trimming and J lost 4 bases; unmatched junction nucleotides: 8. Germline V lookup: CDR1 SGHDT, CDR2 YYEEEE. The CDR3 nucleotides are TGTGCCAGCAGCCTGGGACAGGGTATCATCTATGGCTACACCTTC. Translated, it gives CASSLGQGIIYGYTF.

The sample holds one count of this clone. This chain joins TRBV30 and TRBJ2-7; the D gene is possibly TRBD1 (6 bases). The CDR3 has 15 residues. Deletions cut 5 bases from V and 0 bases from J, with 17 bases between. Germline lookup yields CDR1 GTSNPN and CDR2 SVGIG (reference sequence). The CDR3 loop is CAWSQQGLGSYEQYV. The CDR3 DNA reads as TGTGCCTGGTCCCAACAGGGTCTAGGCTCCTACGAGCAGTACGTC.

This sequence joins TRBV9 and TRBJ1-2; TRBD1 aligns across 9 bases. The germline V gene encodes CDR1 SGDLS and CDR2 YYNGEE. J lost 8 bases, V lost 3 bases, and 14 bases had no gene match. This CDR3 is 16 amino acids long. The CDR3 DNA follows: TGTGCCAGCAGCGCCACGCGGGACAGGGCTACCGGGGGCTACACCTTC. Residues: CASSATRDRATGGYTF.

V usage is TRBV21-1 and J usage is TRBJ2-6; no DNA check was done on the table's D call, TRBD2. TRBV21-1 is noted as a pseudogene. The CDR3 extends over 17 amino acids. The CDR3 spells CASSTRERASGANVLTF. CDR3 DNA sequence: TGTGCCAGCAGCACTAGGGAGAGGGCCTCTGGGGCCAACGTCCTGACTTTC.

The chain carries TRBV30 and TRBJ1-2; D unclear. V was pared by 0 bases and J by 5 bases, with 19 bases between. From germline, CDR1 is GTSNPN and CDR2 SVGIG (reference sequence). This CDR3 comprises 16 residues. CDR3 DNA sequence: TGTGCCTGGAGTGTACGGGAGGACCCCTTCCCTTATGGCTACACCTTC. This codes for CAWSVREDPFPYGYTF. Based on the CDR3 plus reference TRBV30 and TRBJ1-2, the full variable domain is SQTIHQWPATLVQPVGSPLSLECTVEGTSNPNLYWYRQAAGRGLQLLFYSVGIGQISSEVPQNLSASRPQDRQFILSSKKLLLSDSGFYLCAWSVREDPFPYGYTFGSGTRLTVV.

The chain carries TRBV5-6 and TRBJ1-2, with unresolved D. CDR3 length: 19 amino acids. Between the trimmed V and J ends, which lost 0 bases and 4 bases, there was a span of 25 bases. The germline V gene has CDR1 SGHDT and CDR2 YYEEEE. CDR3 loop: CASSLAFSVVGDGLYGYTF. The CDR3, as DNA: TGTGCCAGCAGCTTGGCTTTTTCGGTGGTTGGTGACGGACTCTATGGCTACACCTTC.

This rearrangement joins TRBV6-5 to TRBJ2-1; perhaps TRBD1 as D (6 bases). V was cut by 6 bases and J by 7 bases, with 13 bases left in between. The CDR3 spans 13 residues. Looked up from germline, CDR1 is MNHEY and CDR2 is SVGAGI. CDR3 protein: CASRSHQGNEQFF. In nucleotides, the CDR3 is TGTGCCAGCAGATCCCATCAGGGGAATGAGCAGTTCTTC.